The 17 T cell receptor beta chains in this list originate from one sample, sequenced in a study of graft-versus-host responses after intestinal transplantation. No cognate antigen is known for these TCRs. Assay: immunoSEQ multiplex PCR; the TCRdb copy retains only in-frame clones and omits some. This sample has over 75,000 clones, with around 86% found just once. Sequences were derived from unstimulated CD8+ T cells sorted from spleen or lymph node cells, sampled before transplant. These receptors were taken from a human donor who was the organ donor for an intestinal transplant.

Notes on this clone: The same CDR3 also results from other DNA sequences found in this sample. This chain uses TRBV27 with TRBJ2-5; D not resolved. Germline values: CDR1 MNHEY, CDR2 SMNVEV (reference sequence). This CDR3 comprises 11 residues. V was trimmed by 3 bases and J by 5 bases, leaving 4 bases between them. The CDR3 loop is CASSLGETQYF. DNA for the CDR3: TGTGCCAGCAGTTTGGGGGAGACCCAGTACTTC.

V and J are TRBV6-6 and TRBJ2-3; D call uncertain. Germline CDR1 is MNHNY and CDR2 is SVGAGI (reference sequence). The CDR3 has 15 residues. V was cut by 7 bases and J by 2 bases, with 16 bases left in between. CDR3 nucleotides: TGTGCCAGCACCTTAAGCCGTTGGTTCACAGATACGCAGTATTTT. It codes for CASTLSRWFTDTQYF.

The chain links TRBV10-1 to TRBJ2-1; 9 bases are shared with TRBD1. CDR1 is WNHNN, CDR2 SYGVQD, per germline (reference sequence). The CDR3 sequence is 14 residues long. V shed 6 bases and J 6 bases; nucleotides not matched to a gene: 6. This CDR3 is CASSRDRAPNEQFF. CDR3 DNA: TGCGCCAGCAGCCGGGACAGGGCCCCCAATGAGCAGTTCTTC.

The chain's CDR3 is CASSEGAGELFF. CDR3 in DNA: TGTGCCAGCAGCGAAGGTGCCGGGGAGCTGTTTTTT. The rearrangement links TRBV9 to TRBJ2-2; the D is unclear. The germline gives CDR1 SGDLS, CDR2 YYNGEE. The CDR3 loop spans 12 amino acids. The V gene lost 3 bases and the J gene lost 6 bases, with 6 bases spanning the gap. Drawing the rest from reference TRBV9 and TRBJ2-2, the complete variable domain is DSGVTQTPKHLITATGQRVTLRCSPRSGDLSVYWYQQSLDQGLQFLIQYYNGEERAKGNILERFSAQQFPDLHSELNLSSLELGDSALYFCASSEGAGELFFGEGSRLTVL.

V and J are TRBV5-6 and TRBJ1-6, with D hard to call. Trimming took off 4 bases at V and 7 bases at J, with 15 bases between the two ends. Germline V gives CDR1 SGHDT, CDR2 YYEEEE. This CDR3 has 15 residues. The CDR3, as DNA: TGTGCCAGCAGCCCGGGCGTACAGAAGAATTCACCCCTCCACTTT. It yields the protein CASSPGVQKNSPLHF.

The gene calls are TRBV2 and TRBJ2-2; TRBD1 is a possible D gene (6 bases). Trimming removed 7 bases from V and 5 bases from J, with 8 bases in between. Germline lookup yields CDR1 SNHLY and CDR2 FYNNEI. The CDR3 loop spans 12 amino acids. The CDR3 here is CASTQGTGELFF. Written as DNA, the CDR3 is TGTGCCAGCACCCAGGGGACCGGGGAGCTGTTTTTT.

The rearrangement joins TRBV2 to TRBJ2-1, with 8 bases fitting TRBD1. CDR3 length equals 16 residues. J lost 4 bases, V lost 4 bases, and 9 bases had no gene match. Per the germline V gene, CDR1 is SNHLY and CDR2 is FYNNEI. The CDR3 DNA is TGTGCCAGCAGTGTAAGGGGACAGGCCCTTTACAATGAGCAGTTCTTC. This sequence encodes CASSVRGQALYNEQFF.

V gene TRBV7-8 combines with J gene TRBJ2-7, with D perhaps assigned TRBD1 or TRBD2 (5 bases each). The CDR3 runs 14 residues. CDR1 and CDR2 from the germline V gene are SGHVS and FQNEAQ. Trimming removed 4 bases from V and 7 bases from J, with 17 bases in between. CDR3 sequence reads: CASSSWGMLLEQYF. For the CDR3, the DNA is TGTGCCAGCAGCTCTTGGGGGATGCTCTTGGAGCAGTACTTC.

The count of this clone is one. The CDR3 bases are TGTGCCATCAGTGCATGGGGGGGTCGGGACAAGGCCACCTACGAGCAGTACTTC. Translating it yields CAISAWGGRDKATYEQYF. This chain uses TRBV10-3 with TRBJ2-7; a weak D match, TRBD2 (7 bases). The CDR3 has 18 residues. Trimming stripped 4 bases from V and 2 bases from J, with 24 bases between. Germline values: CDR1 ENHRY, CDR2 SYGVKD.

This clone has just one count. CDR3 bases: TGTGCCAGCAGCCAAGGAGTAAGACAGGACCAAGAGACCCAGTACTTC. It translates to CASSQGVRQDQETQYF. V usage is TRBV11-2 and J usage is TRBJ2-5, with a possible D match to TRBD1 (6 bases). This CDR3 is 16 amino acids long. Between the trimmed V and J ends, which lost 5 bases and 0 bases, there was a span of 16 bases. Germline V CDR1 and CDR2: SGHAT, FQNNGV. The full variable domain, rest sourced from reference TRBV11-2 and TRBJ2-5, is EAGVAQSPRYKIIEKRQSVAFWCNPISGHATLYWYQQILGQGPKLLIQFQNNGVVDDSQLPKDRFSAERLKGVDSTLKIQPAKLEDSAVYLCASSQGVRQDQETQYFGPGTRLLVL.

The chain combines TRBV5-4 with TRBJ2-7, with 10 bases that match TRBD2. With 4 bases clipped from V and 4 bases from J, the junction kept 11 bases outside the gene matches. Germline V lookup: CDR1 SGHNT, CDR2 YYREEE (reference sequence). The CDR3 is 16 amino acids. CDR3 residues: CASSPYSGGVPYEQYF. The CDR3 bases are TGTGCCAGCAGCCCCTACAGCGGGGGGGTCCCTTACGAGCAGTACTTC.

The chain links TRBV4-1 to TRBJ1-2; 7 nucleotides align to TRBD1. Losses at the gene ends were 2 bases for V and 5 bases for J; bases not matched to a gene: 11. The CDR3 totals 16 residues. The germline V gene encodes CDR1 MGHRA and CDR2 YSYEKL. The CDR3 here is CASSQMGGLQGYGYTF. CDR3 coding DNA: TGCGCCAGCAGCCAAATGGGGGGTTTACAGGGGTATGGCTACACCTTC.

This chain joins TRBV4-1 and TRBJ1-2; D is ambiguous. This CDR3 has 14 amino acids. Germline V gives CDR1 MGHRA, CDR2 YSYEKL. Trimming pared 6 bases from V and 7 bases from J, leaving 18 bases between. CDR3 in DNA: TGCGCCAGCAGTCTGCCGGGCCACGGTATTGGCTACACCTTC. Amino acid sequence: CASSLPGHGIGYTF.

This chain joins TRBV27 and TRBJ2-7, with D unclear. CDR3 length equals 15 residues. Germline-derived CDR1 and CDR2 are MNHEY and SMNVEV (reference sequence). V lost 4 bases and J 0 bases, leaving 13 bases between the germline ends. CDR3 loop: CASSWAGVSSYEQYF. For the CDR3, the DNA is TGTGCCAGCAGTTGGGCCGGCGTCTCCTCCTACGAGCAGTACTTC.

The chain joins TRBV4-1 to TRBJ2-2; a possible D gene is TRBD2 (7 bases). Trimming left V 4 bases short and J 6 bases short, with 15 bases between. The CDR3 length is 15 residues. In germline, CDR1 is MGHRA, CDR2 YSYEKL. The CDR3 sequence is CASSPTGRDAGELFF. The CDR3 nucleotides are TGCGCCAGCAGCCCAACAGGGAGGGATGCCGGGGAGCTGTTTTTT.

This chain connects TRBV7-3 to TRBJ2-3; D possibly corresponds to TRBD2 (5 bases). This CDR3 is built from 16 residues. The germline gives CDR1 SGHTA, CDR2 FQGTGA. Trimming stripped 4 bases from V and 8 bases from J, with 22 bases between. CDR3 DNA sequence: TGTGCCAGCAGCTACGCGTCGGACTCCACTACAACTACGCAGTATTTT. It specifies CASSYASDSTTTTQYF.

CDR3 in DNA: TGCGCCAGCGGACTAGCGGGGGGGCCCAATGAGCAGTTCTTC. Translation: CASGLAGGPNEQFF. The chain recombines TRBV4-3 with TRBJ2-1, with TRBD2 identical over 15 bases. The CDR3 contains 14 residues. Trimming took 8 bases from V and 6 from J; bases not matched to a gene: 2. Germline values: CDR1 LGHNA, CDR2 YSLEER.